A selection of T cell receptor beta chains follows, all from one sample in a study of blood T cell repertoires in COVID-19. Profiled with immunoSEQ multiplex PCR; TCRdb holds only in-frame clones, not every one. In the table there are 110,000 to 150,000 clones, approximately 78% of which are singletons. Sequenced sample: peripheral blood. Receptor source: a woman older than 75 with acute or convalescent COVID-19. CDR3s include the opening cysteine and the closing phenylalanine or tryptophan. Each record gives: J gene, V gene, D gene, clone size, CDR3 protein, CDR3 DNA. D genes are given only for firm matches. Where a row states a size, it is once, few, many or the class of an expanded clone; other rows omit it.

TRBJ1-1 TRBV10-3 TRBD1 . CAISPNRGSANTEAFF TGTGCCATCAGCCCTAACAGGGGATCTGCGAACACTGAAGCTTTCTTT
TRBJ2-3 TRBV7-9 . . CASSLKGLSADTQYF TGTGCCAGCAGCTTAAAGGGGTTGAGCGCAGATACGCAGTATTTT
TRBJ1-6 TRBV5-4 . . CASSRLLSSYNSPLHF TGTGCCAGCAGCCGCCTATTGAGCTCCTATAATTCACCCCTCCACTTT
TRBJ2-2 TRBV4-1 . . CASSRLGSYTGELFF TGCGCCAGCAGCCGTCTCGGGTCCTACACCGGGGAGCTGTTTTTT
TRBJ2-1 TRBV11-2 TRBD2 . CASSYSSGAYNEQFF TGTGCCAGCAGCTATAGTAGCGGGGCGTACAATGAGCAGTTCTTC
TRBJ2-7 TRBV2 . . CASTLDRFNEQYF TGTGCCAGCACCTTAGACAGGTTCAACGAGCAGTACTTC
TRBJ1-1 TRBV18 TRBD1 . CASSPRGRDTEAFF TGTGCCAGCTCACCAAGGGGGCGGGACACTGAAGCTTTCTTT
TRBJ1-2 TRBV28 . . CASSLRRAYGYTF TGTGCCAGCAGTTTACGCAGGGCCTATGGCTACACCTTC
TRBJ2-1 TRBV4-1 TRBD2 . CASSQGIVAGGLGNEQFF TGCGCCAGCAGCCAAGGGATAGTAGCGGGAGGGCTGGGCAATGAGCAGTTCTTC
TRBJ2-5 TRBV4-1 TRBD1 . CASSPLGQGLETQYF TGCGCCAGCAGCCCACTGGGACAGGGATTAGAGACCCAGTACTTC
TRBJ1-1 TRBV18 . . CASSPEGNTEAFF TGTGCCAGCTCACCAGAGGGGAACACTGAAGCTTTCTTT
TRBJ1-4 TRBV11-2 TRBD1 . CASSLDLATGRPWTDEKLFF TGTGCCAGCAGCTTAGATCTCGCGACAGGGCGACCTTGGACCGATGAAAAACTGTTTTTT
TRBJ2-1 TRBV3-1/TRBV3-2 . . CASSQGAGGSSYNEQFF TGTGCCAGCAGCCAAGGGGCGGGCGGTAGCTCCTACAATGAGCAGTTCTTC
TRBJ1-5 TRBV19 . . CASSLLRGNSNQPQHF TGTGCCAGTAGTCTTCTTAGGGGGAATAGCAATCAGCCCCAGCATTTT
TRBJ1-1 TRBV7-9 TRBD1 . CASSLAGTGGTEAFF TGTGCCAGCAGCTTGGCCGGGACAGGGGGCACTGAAGCTTTCTTT
TRBJ2-1 TRBV29-1 TRBD1 . CSVDLGQGYNEQFF TGCAGCGTTGATTTGGGACAGGGGTACAATGAGCAGTTCTTC
TRBJ2-7 TRBV19 TRBD1 . CASSPGQGASYEQYF TGTGCCAGTAGCCCGGGACAGGGGGCTTCCTACGAGCAGTACTTC
TRBJ2-7 TRBV15 TRBD1 . CATSRALTGVEQYF TGTGCCACCAGCAGAGCGCTAACAGGGGTCGAGCAGTACTTC
TRBJ2-5 TRBV5-1 TRBD2 . CASSWGTSGGTSFYF TGCGCCAGCAGCTGGGGGACTAGCGGTGGGACCTCTTTCTACTTC
TRBJ1-1 TRBV7-3 . . CASQGGASEAFF TGTGCCTCTCAGGGAGGTGCTTCTGAAGCTTTCTTT
TRBJ2-2 TRBV7-2 . . CASSLSGNTGELFF TGTGCCAGCAGCTTATCAGGAAACACCGGGGAGCTGTTTTTT
TRBJ1-1 TRBV5-1 TRBD1 . CASSADTGATEAFF TGCGCCAGCAGCGCGGATACAGGGGCCACTGAAGCTTTCTTT
TRBJ1-4 TRBV5-4 . . CASSLGAGLNEKLFF TGTGCCAGCAGCTTGGGGGCAGGCCTGAATGAAAAACTGTTTTTT
TRBJ1-6 TRBV13 TRBD1 . CASSLDRGSYNSPLHF TGTGCCAGCAGCTTAGACAGGGGCTCCTATAATTCACCCCTCCACTTT
TRBJ1-4 TRBV14 . few CASRREGAGEKLFF TGTGCCAGCAGGCGCGAGGGTGCGGGCGAAAAACTGTTTTTT
TRBJ2-5 TRBV28 . . CASSPRVGETQYF TGTGCCAGCAGTCCGAGGGTTGGGGAGACCCAGTACTTC
TRBJ2-3 TRBV18 . once CASSPRPDTQYF TGTGCCAGCTCACCCCGTCCAGATACGCAGTATTTT
TRBJ1-1 TRBV29-1 . . CSVQGRGTNTEAFF TGCAGCGTGCAGGGTAGGGGAACCAACACTGAAGCTTTCTTT
TRBJ2-7 TRBV19 . . CASSLDRYEQYF TGTGCCAGTAGTCTGGACAGATACGAGCAGTACTTC
TRBJ1-2 TRBV10-3 TRBD1 . CAVGTAYGYTF TGTGCCGTCGGGACAGCCTATGGCTACACCTTC
TRBJ2-7 TRBV20-1 . . CSASFRESSYEQYF TGCAGTGCTAGTTTCAGGGAAAGCTCCTACGAGCAGTACTTC
TRBJ1-3 TRBV5-1 . . CASSLQGSGSGNTIYF TGCGCCAGCAGCTTGCAGGGATCCGGCTCTGGAAACACCATATATTTT
TRBJ2-3 TRBV2 . few CASSEGLLTDTQYF TGTGCCAGCAGTGAAGGACTACTCACAGATACGCAGTATTTT
TRBJ1-1 TRBV5-8 . . CASSLTGRNTEAFF TGTGCCAGCAGCTTGACAGGCAGGAACACTGAAGCTTTCTTT
TRBJ1-2 TRBV18 TRBD1 . CASSPRTPGQTNYGYTF TGTGCCAGCTCACCGCGTACTCCGGGACAGACTAACTATGGCTACACCTTC
TRBJ2-5 TRBV11-1 . once CASSRKETQYF TGTGCCAGCAGCCGTAAAGAGACCCAGTACTTC
TRBJ2-2 TRBV5-1 . few CASSLVGGVGELFF TGCGCCAGCAGCTTGGTCGGGGGAGTCGGGGAGCTGTTTTTT
TRBJ1-5 TRBV28 TRBD1 . CASSTRGTGLSNQPQHF TGTGCCAGCAGTACCCGTGGGACAGGGCTTAGCAATCAGCCCCAGCATTTT
TRBJ2-3 TRBV6-5 . . CASSYFSADTQYF TGTGCCAGCAGTTACTTTTCTGCAGATACGCAGTATTTT
TRBJ1-5 TRBV7-2 . . CASSLATSYSNQPQHF TGTGCCAGCAGCTTGGCAACATCTTATAGCAATCAGCCCCAGCATTTT
TRBJ1-1 TRBV5-5 . . CASSLHWNTEAFF TGTGCCAGCAGCCTGCACTGGAACACTGAAGCTTTCTTT
TRBJ2-3 TRBV29-1 TRBD1 . CSGRRLRDRLNTDTQYF TGCAGCGGTCGCCGTCTCCGGGACAGACTAAACACAGATACGCAGTATTTT
TRBJ1-2 TRBV7-9 . . CASSRRRENYGYTF TGTGCCAGCAGCCGACGACGGGAGAATTATGGCTACACCTTC
TRBJ1-2 TRBV6-5 . . CASRIDSFVNYGYTF TGTGCCAGCAGGATTGATAGTTTTGTTAACTATGGCTACACCTTC
TRBJ2-1 TRBV2 TRBD1 . CASSEEDRAYNEQFF TGTGCCAGCAGTGAAGAGGACAGGGCCTACAATGAGCAGTTCTTC
TRBJ1-4 TRBV19 . once CASNDGRANEKLFF TGTGCCAGTAATGACGGGCGGGCTAATGAAAAACTGTTTTTT
TRBJ1-2 TRBV7-9 . . CATDLNMIRGGYGYTF TGTGCCACCGACCTGAATATGATCAGGGGCGGCTATGGCTACACCTTC
TRBJ2-5 TRBV19 . few CASSMQGETQYF TGTGCCAGTAGTATGCAGGGGGAGACCCAGTACTTC
TRBJ2-7 TRBV23-1 TRBD1 . CASSQSCDHAGQASSYEQYF TGCGCCAGCAGTCAATCTTGCGATCATGCCGGACAGGCCTCCTCCTACGAGCAGTACTTC
TRBJ2-7 TRBV4-1 TRBD2 . CASSPRGSDFGEQYF TGCGCCAGCAGCCCGCGCGGGAGTGATTTCGGCGAGCAGTACTTC
TRBJ2-7 TRBV12-3/TRBV12-4 . few CASGAQGNEQYF TGTGCCAGCGGAGCGCAGGGCAACGAGCAGTACTTC
TRBJ1-5 TRBV7-3 . . CASSPSSLQPQHF TGTGCCAGCAGCCCCTCCTCTCTCCAGCCCCAGCATTTT
TRBJ2-7 TRBV5-4 . . CASSSPPGQQSYEQYF TGTGCCAGCAGCTCCCCCCCCGGACAGCAATCCTACGAGCAGTACTTC
TRBJ1-5 TRBV18 . . CASSQGLGQPQHF TGTGCCAGCTCACAGGGACTGGGGCAGCCCCAGCATTTT